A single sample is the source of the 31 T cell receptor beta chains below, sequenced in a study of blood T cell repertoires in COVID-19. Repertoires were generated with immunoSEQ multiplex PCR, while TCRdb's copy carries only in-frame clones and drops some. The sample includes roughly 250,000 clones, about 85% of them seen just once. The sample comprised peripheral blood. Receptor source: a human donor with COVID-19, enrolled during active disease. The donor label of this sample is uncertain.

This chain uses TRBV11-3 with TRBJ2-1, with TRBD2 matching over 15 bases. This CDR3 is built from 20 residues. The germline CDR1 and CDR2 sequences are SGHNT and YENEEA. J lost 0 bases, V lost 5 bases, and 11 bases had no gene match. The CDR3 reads CASSPSGLAGGWGSYNEQFF. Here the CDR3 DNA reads TGTGCCAGCAGCCCCTCGGGACTAGCGGGAGGATGGGGCTCCTACAATGAGCAGTTCTTC.

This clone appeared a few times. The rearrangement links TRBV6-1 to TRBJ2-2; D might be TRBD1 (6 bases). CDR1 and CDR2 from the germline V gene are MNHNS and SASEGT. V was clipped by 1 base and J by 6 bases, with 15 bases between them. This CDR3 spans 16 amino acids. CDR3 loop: CASSEDGQGSAGELFF. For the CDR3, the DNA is TGTGCCAGCAGTGAAGATGGGCAGGGGTCGGCCGGGGAGCTGTTTTTT.

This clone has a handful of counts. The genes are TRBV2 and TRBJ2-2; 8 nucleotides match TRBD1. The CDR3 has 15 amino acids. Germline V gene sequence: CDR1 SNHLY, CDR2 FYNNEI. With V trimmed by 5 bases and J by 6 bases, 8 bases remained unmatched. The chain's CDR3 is CASSRDRGPPGELFF. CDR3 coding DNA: TGTGCCAGCAGTCGAGACAGGGGTCCCCCCGGGGAGCTGTTTTTT.

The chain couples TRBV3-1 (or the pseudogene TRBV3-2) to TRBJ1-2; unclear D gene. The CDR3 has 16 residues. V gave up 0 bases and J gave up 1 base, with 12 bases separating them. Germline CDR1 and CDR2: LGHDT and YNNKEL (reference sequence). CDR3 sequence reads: CASSQETLTFNYGYTF. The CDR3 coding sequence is TGTGCCAGCAGCCAAGAAACATTGACTTTTAACTATGGCTACACCTTC.

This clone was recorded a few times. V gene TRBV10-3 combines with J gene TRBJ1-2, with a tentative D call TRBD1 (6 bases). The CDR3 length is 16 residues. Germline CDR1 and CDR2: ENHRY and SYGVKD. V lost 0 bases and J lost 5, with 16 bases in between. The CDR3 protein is CAISESKIQGGYGYTF. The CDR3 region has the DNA TGTGCCATCAGTGAGTCTAAAATACAGGGCGGGTATGGCTACACCTTC.

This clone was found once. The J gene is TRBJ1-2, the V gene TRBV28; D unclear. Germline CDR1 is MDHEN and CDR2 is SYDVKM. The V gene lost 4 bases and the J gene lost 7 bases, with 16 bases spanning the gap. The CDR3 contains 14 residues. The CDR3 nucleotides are TGTGCCAGCAGTTCCCCCGGGAAAACAAGTGGCTACACCTTC. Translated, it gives CASSSPGKTSGYTF.

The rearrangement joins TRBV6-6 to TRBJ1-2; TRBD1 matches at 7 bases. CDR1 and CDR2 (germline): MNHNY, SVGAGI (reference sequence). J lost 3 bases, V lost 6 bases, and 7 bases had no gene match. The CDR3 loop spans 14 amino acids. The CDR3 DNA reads TGTGCCAGCAGCTTGACAGGGTTGGACTATGGCTACACCTTC. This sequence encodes CASSLTGLDYGYTF.

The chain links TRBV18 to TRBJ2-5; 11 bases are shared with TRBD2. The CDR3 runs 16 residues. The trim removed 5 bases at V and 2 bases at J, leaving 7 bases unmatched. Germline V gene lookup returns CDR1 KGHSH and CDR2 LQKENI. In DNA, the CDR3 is TGTGCCAGCTCATCAACTAGCGGGAGTGGTCAAGAGACCCAGTACTTC. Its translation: CASSSTSGSGQETQYF.

CDR3 DNA sequence: TGTGCCAGCAGCTTACACCCGGGACAGATCTCTGGAAACACCATATATTTT. Translated: CASSLHPGQISGNTIYF. The V call is TRBV11-2, the J call TRBJ1-3, with 7 bases aligning to TRBD1. This CDR3 spans 17 amino acids. Germline V gene data show CDR1 as SGHAT and CDR2 as FQNNGV. V lost 2 bases and J lost 0; bases outside the gene matches: 7.

CDR3 residues: CASSTYDSGQSQETQYF. As DNA, the CDR3 is TGTGCCAGCAGCACCTACGATTCAGGACAGAGCCAAGAGACCCAGTACTTC. The chain links TRBV21-1 to TRBJ2-5; the table calls TRBD1, which could not be checked here. TRBV21-1 represents a pseudogene. This CDR3 comprises 17 residues.

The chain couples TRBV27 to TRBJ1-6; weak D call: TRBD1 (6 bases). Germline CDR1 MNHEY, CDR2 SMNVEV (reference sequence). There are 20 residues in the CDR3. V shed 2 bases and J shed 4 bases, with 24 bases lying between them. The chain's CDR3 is CASSLAMGHPGSPYNSPLHF. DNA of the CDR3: TGTGCCAGCAGTTTAGCCATGGGACACCCTGGGAGCCCATATAATTCACCCCTCCACTTT.

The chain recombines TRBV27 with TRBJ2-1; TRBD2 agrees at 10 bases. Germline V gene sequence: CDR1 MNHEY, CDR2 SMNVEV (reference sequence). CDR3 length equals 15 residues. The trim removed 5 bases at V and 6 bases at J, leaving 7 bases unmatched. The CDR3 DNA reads TGTGCCAGCAGTAGCGGGAGGGCCGTTTTCAATGAGCAGTTCTTC. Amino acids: CASSSGRAVFNEQFF.

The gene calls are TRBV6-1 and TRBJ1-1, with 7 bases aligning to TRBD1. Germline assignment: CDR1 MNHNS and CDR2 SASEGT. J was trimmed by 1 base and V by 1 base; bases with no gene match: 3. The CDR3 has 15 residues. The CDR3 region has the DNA TGTGCCAGCAGTGAAGTCGGGACAGCGAACACTGAAGCTTTCTTT. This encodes CASSEVGTANTEAFF.

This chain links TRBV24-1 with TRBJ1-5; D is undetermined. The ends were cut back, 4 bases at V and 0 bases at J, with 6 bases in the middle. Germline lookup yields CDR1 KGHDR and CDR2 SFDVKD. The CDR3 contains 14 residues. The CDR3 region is CATSDGTSNQPQHF. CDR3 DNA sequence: TGTGCCACCAGTGACGGTACTAGCAATCAGCCCCAGCATTTT.

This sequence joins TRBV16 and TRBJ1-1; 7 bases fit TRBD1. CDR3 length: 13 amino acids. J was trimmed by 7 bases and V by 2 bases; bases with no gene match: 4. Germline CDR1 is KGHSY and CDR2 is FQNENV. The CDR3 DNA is TGTGCCAGCAGCCAAAATGGGGACAGTGAAGCTTTCTTT. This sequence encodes CASSQNGDSEAFF.

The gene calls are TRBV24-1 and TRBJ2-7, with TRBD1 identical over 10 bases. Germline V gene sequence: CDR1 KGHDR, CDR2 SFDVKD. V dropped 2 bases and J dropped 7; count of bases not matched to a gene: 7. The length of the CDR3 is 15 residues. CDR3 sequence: CATSDSGTGAVEQYF. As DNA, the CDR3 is TGTGCCACCAGTGATTCCGGGACAGGGGCCGTGGAGCAGTACTTC.

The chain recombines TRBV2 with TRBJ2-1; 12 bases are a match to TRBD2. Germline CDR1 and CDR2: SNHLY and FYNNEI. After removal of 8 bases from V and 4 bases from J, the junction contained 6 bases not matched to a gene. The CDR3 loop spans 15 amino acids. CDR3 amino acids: CASQPGLAGYNEQFF. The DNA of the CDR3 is TGTGCCAGCCAACCGGGACTAGCGGGTTACAATGAGCAGTTCTTC.

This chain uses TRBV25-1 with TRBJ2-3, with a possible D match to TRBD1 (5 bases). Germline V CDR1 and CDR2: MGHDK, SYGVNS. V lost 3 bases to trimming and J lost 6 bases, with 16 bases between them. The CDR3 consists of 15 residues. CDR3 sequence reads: CASSDFWGTGDTQYF. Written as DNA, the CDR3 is TGTGCCAGCAGTGACTTCTGGGGCACCGGCGATACGCAGTATTTT.

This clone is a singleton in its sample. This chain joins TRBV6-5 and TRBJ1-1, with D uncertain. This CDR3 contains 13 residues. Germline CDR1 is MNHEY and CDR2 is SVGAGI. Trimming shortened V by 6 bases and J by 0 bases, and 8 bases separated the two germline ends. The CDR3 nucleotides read TGTGCCAGCAGATCGGTTCTGAACACTGAAGCTTTCTTT. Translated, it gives CASRSVLNTEAFF.

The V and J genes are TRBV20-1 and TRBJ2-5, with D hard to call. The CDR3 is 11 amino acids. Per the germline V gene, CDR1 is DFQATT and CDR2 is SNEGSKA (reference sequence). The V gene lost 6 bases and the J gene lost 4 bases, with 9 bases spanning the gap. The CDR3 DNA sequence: TGCAGTGCCCCCCCCCGAGAGACCCAGTACTTC. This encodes CSAPPRETQYF.

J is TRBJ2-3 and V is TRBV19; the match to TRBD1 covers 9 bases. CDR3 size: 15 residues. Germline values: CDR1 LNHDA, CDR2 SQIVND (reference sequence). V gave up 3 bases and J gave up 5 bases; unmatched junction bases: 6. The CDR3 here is CASSIQQGAGDTQYF. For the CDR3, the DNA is TGTGCCAGTAGTATCCAACAGGGGGCCGGAGATACGCAGTATTTT.

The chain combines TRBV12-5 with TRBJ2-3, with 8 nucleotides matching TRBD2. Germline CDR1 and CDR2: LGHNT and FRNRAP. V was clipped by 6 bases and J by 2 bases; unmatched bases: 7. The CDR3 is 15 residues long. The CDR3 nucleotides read TGTGCTAGTGGCCAGGGGACTAGGTACACAGATACGCAGTATTTT. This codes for CASGQGTRYTDTQYF. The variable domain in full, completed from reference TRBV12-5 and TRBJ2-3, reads DARVTQTPRHKVTEMGQEVTMRCQPILGHNTVFWYRQTMMQGLELLAYFRNRAPLDDSGMPKDRFSAEMPDATLATLKIQPSEPRDSAVYFCASGQGTRYTDTQYFGPGTRLTVL.

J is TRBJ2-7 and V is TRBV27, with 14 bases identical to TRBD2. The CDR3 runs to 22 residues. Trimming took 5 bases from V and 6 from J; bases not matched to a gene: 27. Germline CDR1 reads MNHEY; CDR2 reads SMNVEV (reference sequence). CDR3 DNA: TGTGCCAGCAGTCCTTCTCTAACAGGGGGACTAGCGGGAGTGCTCATTGGAGGCGAGCAGTACTTC. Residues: CASSPSLTGGLAGVLIGGEQYF.

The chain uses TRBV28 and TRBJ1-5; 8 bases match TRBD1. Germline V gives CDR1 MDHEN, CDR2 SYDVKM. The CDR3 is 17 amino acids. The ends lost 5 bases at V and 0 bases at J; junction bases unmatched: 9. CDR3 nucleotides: TGTGCCAGCAGTCATCAACAGGGGGGTTATAGCAATCAGCCCCAGCATTTT. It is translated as CASSHQQGGYSNQPQHF.

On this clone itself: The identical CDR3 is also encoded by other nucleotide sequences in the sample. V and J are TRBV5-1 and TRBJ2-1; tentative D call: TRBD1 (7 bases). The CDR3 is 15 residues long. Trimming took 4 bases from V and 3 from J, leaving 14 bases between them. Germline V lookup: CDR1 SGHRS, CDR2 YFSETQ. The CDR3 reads CASSAGQTSYNEQFF. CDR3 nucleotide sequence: TGCGCCAGCAGCGCGGGACAGACTAGCTACAATGAGCAGTTCTTC.

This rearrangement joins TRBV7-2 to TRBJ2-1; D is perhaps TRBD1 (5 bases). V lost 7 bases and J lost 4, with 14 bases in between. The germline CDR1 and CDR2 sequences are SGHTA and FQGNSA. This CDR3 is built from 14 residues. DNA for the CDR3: TGTGCCAGCACCCCAGGGCAGGGATACAATGAGCAGTTCTTC. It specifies CASTPGQGYNEQFF.

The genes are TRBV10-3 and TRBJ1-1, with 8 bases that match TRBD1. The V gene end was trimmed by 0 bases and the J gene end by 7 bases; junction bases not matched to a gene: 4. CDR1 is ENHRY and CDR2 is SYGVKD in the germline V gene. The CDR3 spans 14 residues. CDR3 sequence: CAISESGTGGEAFF. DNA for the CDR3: TGTGCCATCAGTGAGTCAGGGACAGGAGGTGAAGCTTTCTTT.

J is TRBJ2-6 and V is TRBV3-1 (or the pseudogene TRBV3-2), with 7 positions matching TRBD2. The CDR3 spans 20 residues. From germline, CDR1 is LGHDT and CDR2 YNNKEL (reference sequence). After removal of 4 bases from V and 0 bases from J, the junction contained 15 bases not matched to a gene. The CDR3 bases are TGTGCCAGCAGCCCCTGGTTGGGAGCGGGACCCTCCTCTGGGGCCAACGTCCTGACTTTC. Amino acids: CASSPWLGAGPSSGANVLTF.

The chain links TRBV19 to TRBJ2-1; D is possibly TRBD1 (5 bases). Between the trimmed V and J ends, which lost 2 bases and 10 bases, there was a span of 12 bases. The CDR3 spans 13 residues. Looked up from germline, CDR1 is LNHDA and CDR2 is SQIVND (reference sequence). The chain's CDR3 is CASSILQGGEQFF. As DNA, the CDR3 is TGTGCCAGTAGTATACTGCAGGGTGGGGAGCAGTTCTTC.

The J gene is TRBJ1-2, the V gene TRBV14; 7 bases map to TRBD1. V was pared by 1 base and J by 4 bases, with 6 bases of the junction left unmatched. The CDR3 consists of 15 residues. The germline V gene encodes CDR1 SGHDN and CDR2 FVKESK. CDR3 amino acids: CASSQATGVIYGYTF. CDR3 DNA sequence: TGTGCCAGCAGCCAAGCAACAGGGGTAATCTATGGCTACACCTTC.

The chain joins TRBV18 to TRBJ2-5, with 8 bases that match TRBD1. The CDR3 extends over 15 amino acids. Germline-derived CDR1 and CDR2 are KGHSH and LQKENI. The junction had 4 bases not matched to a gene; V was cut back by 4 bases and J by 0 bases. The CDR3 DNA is TGTGCCAGCTCACAGTACAGGGGGGACCAAGAGACCCAGTACTTC. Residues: CASSQYRGDQETQYF. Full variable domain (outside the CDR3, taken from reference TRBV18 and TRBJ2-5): NAGVMQNPRHLVRRRGQEARLRCSPMKGHSHVYWYRQLPEEGLKFMVYLQKENIIDESGMPKERFSAEFPKEGPSILRIQQVVRGDSAAYFCASSQYRGDQETQYFGPGTRLLVL.